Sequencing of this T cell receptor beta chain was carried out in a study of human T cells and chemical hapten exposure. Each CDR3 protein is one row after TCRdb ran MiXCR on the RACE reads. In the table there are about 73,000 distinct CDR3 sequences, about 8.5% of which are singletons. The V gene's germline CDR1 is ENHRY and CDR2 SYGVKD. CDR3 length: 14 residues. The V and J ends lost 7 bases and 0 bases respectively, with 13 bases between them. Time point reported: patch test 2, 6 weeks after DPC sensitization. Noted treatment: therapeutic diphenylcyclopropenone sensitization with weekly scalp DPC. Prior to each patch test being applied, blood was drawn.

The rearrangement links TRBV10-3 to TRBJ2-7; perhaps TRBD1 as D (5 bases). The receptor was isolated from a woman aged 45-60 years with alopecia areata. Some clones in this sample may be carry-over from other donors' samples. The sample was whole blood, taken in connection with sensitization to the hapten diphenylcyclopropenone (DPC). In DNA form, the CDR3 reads TGTGCCATCATGAAGGGGCCAAACTCCTACGAGCAGTACTTC. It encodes CAIMKGPNSYEQYF.